Sequencing of this TCR beta chain was carried out in a study of T cells after posttransplantation cyclophosphamide. The data were produced by immunoSEQ multiplex PCR, yet TCRdb's version contains in-frame clones alone and is incomplete. The table shows tens of thousands of clones, with 86% occurring only once. Trimming left V 0 bases short and J 0 bases short, with 16 bases between. The germline gives CDR1 SGHVS, CDR2 FQNEAQ. The CDR3 is made up of 18 amino acids. The count of this clone is one. The chain combines TRBV7-8 with TRBJ2-3; D may be TRBD2 (5 bases). Source material: PBMCs. The sequence was obtained from a man aged 25-45 years with a blood cancer, CMV-positive, and with a related stem cell donor. CDR3 loop: CASSLAPSRWSSTDTQYF. CDR3 sequence (DNA): TGTGCCAGCAGCTTAGCACCTAGCCGATGGTCTAGCACAGATACGCAGTATTTT.